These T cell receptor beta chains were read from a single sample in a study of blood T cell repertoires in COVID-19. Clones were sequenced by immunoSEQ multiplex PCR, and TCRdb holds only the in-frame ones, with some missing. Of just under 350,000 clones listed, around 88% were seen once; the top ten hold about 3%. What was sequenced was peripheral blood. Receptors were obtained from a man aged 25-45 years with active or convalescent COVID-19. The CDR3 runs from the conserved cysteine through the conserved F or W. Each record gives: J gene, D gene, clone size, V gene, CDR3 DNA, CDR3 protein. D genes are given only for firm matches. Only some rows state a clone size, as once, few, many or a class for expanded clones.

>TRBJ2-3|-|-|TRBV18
TGTGCCAGCTCACAACTAGATAGCGATGATACGCAGTATTTT
CASSQLDSDDTQYF
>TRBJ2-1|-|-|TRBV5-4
TGTGCCAGCACCTCCGGGGATGAGCAGTTCTTC
CASTSGDEQFF
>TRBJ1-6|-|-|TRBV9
TGTGCCAGCAGGGCAGGGGTTAATTCACCCCTCCACTTT
CASRAGVNSPLHF
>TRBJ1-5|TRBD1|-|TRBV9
TGTGCCAGCAGCGTTGCAGGGGGTAGCAATCAGCCCCAGCATTTT
CASSVAGGSNQPQHF
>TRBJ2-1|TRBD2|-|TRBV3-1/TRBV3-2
TGTGCCAGCAGCCCCCCCTGGCTAGCGGGGGTTTCCTACAATGAGCAGTTCTTC
CASSPPWLAGVSYNEQFF
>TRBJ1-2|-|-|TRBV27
TGTGCCAGCAGTTTTCAGGGGAGCGATAACTATGGCTACACCTTC
CASSFQGSDNYGYTF
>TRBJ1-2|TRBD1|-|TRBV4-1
TGCGCCAGCAGCCAAACCGGGACAGAGATCTTCAGCGGCTACACCTTC
CASSQTGTEIFSGYTF
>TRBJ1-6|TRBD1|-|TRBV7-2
TGTGCCAGCAGCCAACTCGGACAGGGGAATTCACCCCTCCACTTT
CASSQLGQGNSPLHF
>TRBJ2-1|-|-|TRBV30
TGTGCCTGGAGCGGAAATAGCTATGAGCAGTTCTTC
CAWSGNSYEQFF
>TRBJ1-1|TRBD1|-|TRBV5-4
TGTGCCAGCAGCACCCAACAGGGGGGCACTGAAGCTTTCTTT
CASSTQQGGTEAFF
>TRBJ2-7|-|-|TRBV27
TGTGCCGGGCCCCGTCGGGGAGGCGAGCAGTACTTC
CAGPRRGGEQYF
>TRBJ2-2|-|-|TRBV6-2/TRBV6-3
TGTGCCAGCAGTTCCGTGGAGGTAGGGGGAGGGAAGAGGAACACCGGGGAGCTGTTTTTT
CASSSVEVGGGKRNTGELFF
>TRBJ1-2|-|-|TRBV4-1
TGCGCCAGCAGCCACCCTCAGGGGTTGGTGGACGGCTACACCTTC
CASSHPQGLVDGYTF
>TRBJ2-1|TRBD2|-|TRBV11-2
TGTGCCAGCAGCCGGGGACTAGCGGGAGGCGGTGAGCAGTTCTTC
CASSRGLAGGGEQFF
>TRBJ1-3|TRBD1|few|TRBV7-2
TGTGCCAGCAGCCCAGGGGGGAACACCATATATTTT
CASSPGGNTIYF
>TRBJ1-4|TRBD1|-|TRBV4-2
TGTGCCAGCAGCCAAGAAAACAGGGGAGGTGAAAAACTGTTTTTT
CASSQENRGGEKLFF
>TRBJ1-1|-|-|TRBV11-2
TGTGCCAGCAGCTCCCAGGGGTTTGAGGACACTGAAGCTTTCTTT
CASSSQGFEDTEAFF
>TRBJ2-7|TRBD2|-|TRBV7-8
TGTGCCAGCAGCTCGCGGGGGGCCTACGAGCAGTACTTC
CASSSRGAYEQYF
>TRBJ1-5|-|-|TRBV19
TGTGCCAGTAGTATTTCGGGGGGGGGACACAGCAATCAGCCCCAGCATTTT
CASSISGGGHSNQPQHF
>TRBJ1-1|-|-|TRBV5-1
TGCGCCAGCAGCTTGGGGGGCAACACTGAAGCTTTCTTT
CASSLGGNTEAFF
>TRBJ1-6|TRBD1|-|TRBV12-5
TGTGCTAGTGGTTTTGAACCGGGACAGGAAACCTATAATTCACCCCTCCACTTT
CASGFEPGQETYNSPLHF
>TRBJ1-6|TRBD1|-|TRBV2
TGTGCCAGCAGACGTAACGTGGGGACAGGGGTCTCACCCCTCCACTTT
CASRRNVGTGVSPLHF